This T cell receptor beta chain was observed in a study of T cells in Graves' hyperthyroidism and ophthalmopathy. This clonotype was found many times. The source material, RNA transcripts, was used to amplify TCR beta CDR3 regions. The HTBI primer set was used in a first-round RT-PCR of the TCR CDR3. TCRdb re-called the multiplex PCR reads through MiXCR, storing one row per CDR3 protein. The table records around 350,000 distinct CDR3 sequences, around 13% of them present only once. This CDR3 is 15 amino acids long. Germline V lookup: CDR1 SGHRS, CDR2 YFSETQ. V shed 5 bases and J 3 bases; nucleotides not matched to a gene: 10.

This TCR was sampled from a woman younger than 30 with Graves' hyperthyroidism. This chain connects TRBV5-1 to TRBJ2-7, with 8 positions matching TRBD1. Sequenced input: blood. This chain's CDR3 is CASSTGQGPFYEQYF. In DNA, the CDR3 is TGCGCCAGCAGTACCGGACAGGGACCGTTCTACGAGCAGTACTTC.